This TCR beta chain emerged from a study of identical twins (dated by TCRdb to 2016 to 2017). Background on the whole study: The study deep-sequenced TCR alpha and beta repertoires from monozygotic twins, unrelated adults of various ages and cord blood to test whether fetal clonotypes persist. To rule out contamination, the twin experiments were replicated at different times with different library preparation protocols.

The library relied on 5' RACE. The instrument given in TCRdb is Illumina HiSeq 2000. A universal primer binding site was introduced by template switching, and a unique molecular identifier was present in the final cDNA, enabling accurate counting of TCR cDNA molecules. First-strand cDNA for TCR alpha and beta chains was synthesized from specific primers in the conserved constant-segment region. Each cDNA library was double barcoded, with a SMART-Mk sample barcode plus Illumina barcodes, to control for contamination. TruSeq adapter sequences and Illumina sample barcodes were added in two successive PCR steps. The TCR alpha and beta cDNA libraries were sequenced on the Illumina HiSeq platform using custom primers. The authors' analysis ran thus. Unique molecular identifiers were extracted from raw reads with MiGEC, and CDR3 positions were determined with MiXCR. For each individual, recombination models were inferred using an EM algorithm with the repgenHMM and IGoR tools. The analysis of shared clonotypes was done with the tcR package in R, with sharing normalized by the product of cloneset sizes. To study raw recombination without the effects of thymic and clonal selection, out-of-frame nonproductive sequences were analyzed. TCRdb reanalyzed the raw reads on its own, using fastp at Q25 for trimming and MiXCR for clone calling, and kept in-frame beta chains. Every distinct CDR3 protein forms one entry, paired with its most common genes and DNA. TCRdb's processing, not the authors' own work, is the source of the V and J calls. Here the sample has 700,000 or so distinct CDR3 sequences; roughly 20% occur a single time. Together, the top ten hold around 4.5% of the sample.

The CDR3 spans 14 residues, from the cysteine through the phenylalanine. The entry retains the CDR3 DNA only, 42 bases that are in frame from base 1. Trimming leaves V shorter by 7 bases and J shorter by 8 bases, with the junction holding 5 bases beyond the gene matches. The germline V gene supplies CDR1 MNHNS and CDR2 SASEGT. Only healthy Caucasian donors were included. Three pairs of female monozygotic twins, all aged roughly 18 to 29 years, made up the twin cohort. Peripheral blood mononuclear cells were the source from which RNA for the TCR libraries was isolated. With respect to this clonotype: The antigen this receptor binds is unknown. Base qualities are not at hand, and no much larger clone is one base apart.

General conclusions and limits of the study: Compared with coincidental sharing between unrelated individuals, an excess of low generation-probability sequences was observed among out-of-frame TCR alpha sequences shared between twins. Because the same donors could not be followed over many years, the conclusions relied on cross-sectional statistical analysis. Zero-insertion analyses could be partly confounded by invariant T cells such as MAIT and iNKT, though diverse VJ usage argued against such confounding for most clonotypes. Recombination models systematically underestimated out-of-frame TCR alpha sharing in monozygotic twins but agreed with sharing between unrelated individuals. Excess twin sharing in beta out-of-frame sequences was weaker because fewer shared sequences lowered the signal-to-noise ratio. Abundant cord blood beta clonotypes carried fewer insertions; young adult naive repertoires showed a weaker similar trend, while memory repertoires showed none.

The data were also submitted as part of a second study, on T cells expressing NK-cell markers. The second study reports: About eight donors provided sorted CD3+CD56+NKG2C+, CD3+CD56+NKG2C- and CD3+CD56-NKG2C+ T-cell subsets, whose TCR beta-chain repertoires were profiled. Seven of the eight sequenced donors were HCMV-seropositive and one was HCMV-seronegative. In several experiments an anti-gammadeltaTCR antibody was added to restrict sorting to alphabetaTCR-expressing T cells. In about 6 donors, the dominant CD3+CD56+NKG2C+ clonotypes were found to rank among the top 10 CD8+ clonotypes and to make up about 1.0-8% of CD8+ T cells. Those dominant clonotypes were again the most abundant among CD3+CD56-NKG2C+ cells in a handful of donors, at about 25-65%. Whether the expanded NKG2C-expressing T cell clones were specific for HCMV antigens remained unclear. All eight donors whose samples were sequenced were randomly selected healthy volunteers, three of them men and five women. HCMV-specific IgG was detected in serum with a commercial ELISA kit to determine HCMV serostatus. For a handful of donors, bulk peripheral blood T-cell repertoires were also sequenced from unsorted PBMC. MIGEC handled demultiplexing of the reads and grouping by UMI, while MiTCR was used to assemble and quantify clonotypes. To remove erroneous sequences, TCR cDNA sequences were retained only when supported by two or more reads. The tcR package was used for downstream repertoire analysis, and clonotypes were matched across fractions by CDR3 nucleotide sequence plus V segment. VDJmatch was used to annotate antigen specificity against VDJdb, with one amino acid substitution allowed in CDR3.

The sequencing input was PBMCs. The sequence derives from a woman aged 18-29 years in good health. The rearranged segments are TRBV6-1 and TRBJ2-2; a stretch of 12 junction bases matches TRBD2. DNA sequence: TGTGCCAGCAAGACTAGCGGGAGCTCTGGGGAGCTGTTTTTT. Its coded protein is CASKTSGSSGELFF.